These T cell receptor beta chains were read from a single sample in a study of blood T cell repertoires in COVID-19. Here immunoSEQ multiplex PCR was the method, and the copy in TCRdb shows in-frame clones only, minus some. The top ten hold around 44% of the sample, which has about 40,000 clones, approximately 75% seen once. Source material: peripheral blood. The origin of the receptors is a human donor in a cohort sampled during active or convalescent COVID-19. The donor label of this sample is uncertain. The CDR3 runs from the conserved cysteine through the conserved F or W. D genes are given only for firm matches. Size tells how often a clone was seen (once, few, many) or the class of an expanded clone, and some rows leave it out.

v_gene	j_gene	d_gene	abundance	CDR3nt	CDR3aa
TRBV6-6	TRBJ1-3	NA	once	TGTGCCAGCAGTTACCCATTGACCGGGACCATATATTTT	CASSYPLTGTIYF
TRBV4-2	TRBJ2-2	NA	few	TGTGCCAGCAGCCAGGAAAGCGCCGGGGAGCTGTTTTTT	CASSQESAGELFF
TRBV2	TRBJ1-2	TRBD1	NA	TGTGCCAGCAGCCGACAGGGGCCGGCCTATGGCCACACCTTC	CASSRQGPAYGHTF
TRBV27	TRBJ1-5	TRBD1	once	TGTGCCAACAGTCGCCTAGGACAGGGGGTTCCTTCAAGCAATCAGCCCCAGCATTTT	CANSRLGQGVPSSNQPQHF
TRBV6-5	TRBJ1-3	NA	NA	TGTGCCAGCAGCCGTGGACAGATACGAAACACCATATATTTT	CASSRGQIRNTIYF
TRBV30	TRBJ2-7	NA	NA	TGTGCCTGGGGCAGGGGCGGGGGCGAGCAGTACTTC	CAWGRGGGEQYF
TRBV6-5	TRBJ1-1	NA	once	TGTGCCAGCAGTCCCCCCGCACGCCCTGCGGCGGCTTTCTTT	CASSPPARPAAAFF
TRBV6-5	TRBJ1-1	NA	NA	TGTGCCAGCAGTTACTCGACTCGACGGGAAGCTTTCTTT	CASSYSTRREAFF
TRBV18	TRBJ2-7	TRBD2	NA	TGTGCCAGCTCACCAAGCGGGGATCAGGAGAACGAGCAGTACTTC	CASSPSGDQENEQYF
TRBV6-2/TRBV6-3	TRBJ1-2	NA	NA	TGTGCCAGCAGCCAGGGGTCTGGCTACACCTTC	CASSQGSGYTF
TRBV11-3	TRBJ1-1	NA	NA	TGTGCCAGCAGCTTAGCAAACACTGAAGCTTTCTTT	CASSLANTEAFF
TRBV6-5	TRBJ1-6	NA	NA	TGTGCCAGCAGGGCAGGGGCAAATTCACCCCTCCACTTT	CASRAGANSPLHF
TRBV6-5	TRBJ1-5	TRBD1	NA	TGTGCCAGCTCCCGGGACAGCAATCGGCCCCAGCATTTT	CASSRDSNRPQHF
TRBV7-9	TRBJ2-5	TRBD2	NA	TGTGCCAGCAGCTATGCCGGGGGGAAGCAAGAGACCCAGTACTTC	CASSYAGGKQETQYF
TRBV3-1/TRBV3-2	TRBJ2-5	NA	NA	TGTGCCAGCAGCCAAGAAGCCTCGAGGGTTCGGGAGACCCAGTACTTC	CASSQEASRVRETQYF
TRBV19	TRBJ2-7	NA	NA	TGTGCCAGTAGTACGCGTGGAGAGGCCCCCTACGAGCAGTACTTC	CASSTRGEAPYEQYF
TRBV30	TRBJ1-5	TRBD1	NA	TGTGCCTGCTCCCTGGGACAGCATAATCAGCCCCAGCATTTT	CACSLGQHNQPQHF
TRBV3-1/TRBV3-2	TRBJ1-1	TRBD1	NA	TGTGCCAGCAGCCGTCCCGGGACAGCGAACACTGAAGCTTTCTTT	CASSRPGTANTEAFF
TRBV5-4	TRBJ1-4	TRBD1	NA	TGTGCCAGCAGCTGGGAGGGACAGGGCGAAAAACTGTTTTTT	CASSWEGQGEKLFF
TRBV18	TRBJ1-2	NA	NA	TGTGCCAGCTCACTAAACAGGGAAAACTATGGCTACACCTTC	CASSLNRENYGYTF
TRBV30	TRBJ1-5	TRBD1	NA	TGTGCCTGGACTCGCGGGACAGGGCAAAATAATCAGCCCCAGCATTTT	CAWTRGTGQNNQPQHF
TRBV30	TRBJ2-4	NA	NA	TGTGCCTGGGAACGGGGGGCCAAAAACATTCAGTACTTC	CAWERGAKNIQYF
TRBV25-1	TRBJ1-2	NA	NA	TGTGCCAGCAGTGGGCGGGGAGTGGGAGGCTACACCTTC	CASSGRGVGGYTF
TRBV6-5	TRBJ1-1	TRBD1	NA	TGTGCCAGCAGTTACTCCACAGGGGCTACTGAAGCTTTCTTT	CASSYSTGATEAFF
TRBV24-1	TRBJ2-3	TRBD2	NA	TGTGCCACCAGTAGGGATAGCGGGGGAAGTAGCACAGATACGCAGTATTTT	CATSRDSGGSSTDTQYF
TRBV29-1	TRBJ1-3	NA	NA	TGCAGCGCGGACTTTCGCTCTGGAAACACCATATATTTT	CSADFRSGNTIYF
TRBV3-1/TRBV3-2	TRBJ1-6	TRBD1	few	TGTGCCAGCAGTCTCGGACAGGCAAATTCACCCCTCCACTTT	CASSLGQANSPLHF
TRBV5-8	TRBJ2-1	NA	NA	TGTGCCAGCAGCTTTGAGGGGGGGGGCTGGAATGAGCAGTTCTTC	CASSFEGGGWNEQFF
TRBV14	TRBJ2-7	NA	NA	TGTGCCAGCAGTCGAGGAGCTTACGAGCAGTACTTC	CASSRGAYEQYF
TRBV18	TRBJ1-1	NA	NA	TGTGCCAGCTCACCACAAGGAGTCATGAACACTGAAGCTTTCTTT	CASSPQGVMNTEAFF
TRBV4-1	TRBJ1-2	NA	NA	TGCGCCAGCAGCCAAATCGGGATTAACTATGGCTACACCTTC	CASSQIGINYGYTF
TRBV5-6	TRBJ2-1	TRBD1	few	TGTGCCAGCAGCTTGTTGGACAGGGTCTACAATGAGCAGTTCTTC	CASSLLDRVYNEQFF
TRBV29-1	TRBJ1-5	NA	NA	TGCAGCGTTGGGGGCGACAGTAATCAGCCCCAGCATTTT	CSVGGDSNQPQHF
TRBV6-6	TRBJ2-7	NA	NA	TGTGCCAGCAGCTACCTTGCAGGGGCGAGCTCCTACGAGCAGTACTTC	CASSYLAGASSYEQYF
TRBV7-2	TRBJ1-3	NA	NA	TGTGCCAGCAGCAGGAGCAGGGCTACTGGAAACACCATATATTTT	CASSRSRATGNTIYF
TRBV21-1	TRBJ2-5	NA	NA	TGTGCCAGCAGCAAAGAGGGGAAAGCGGGAGGGCCCAACGAGACCCAGTACTTC	CASSKEGKAGGPNETQYF
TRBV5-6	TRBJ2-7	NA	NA	TGTGCCAGCAGCTTCGACACCCCCTACGAGCAGTACTTC	CASSFDTPYEQYF
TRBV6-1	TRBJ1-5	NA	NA	TGTGCCAGCAGTGAATTCGGGGGGCGGAACAATCAGCCCCAGCATTTT	CASSEFGGRNNQPQHF
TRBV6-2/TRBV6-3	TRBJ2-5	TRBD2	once	TGTGCCAGCAGCTGGCTAGCGGGAGTTCAAGAGACCCAGTACTTC	CASSWLAGVQETQYF
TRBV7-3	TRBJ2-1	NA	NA	TGTGCCAGCAGCTTAACTAACATCAGGGGAGGGAATGAGCAGTTCTTC	CASSLTNIRGGNEQFF
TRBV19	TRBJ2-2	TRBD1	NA	TGTGCCAGTAGTATAGGAGTGGGGACAGGGGTTAACGGGGAGCTGTTTTTT	CASSIGVGTGVNGELFF
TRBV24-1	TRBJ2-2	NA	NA	TGTGCCACCAGTGACACAGGGTACACCGGGGAGCTGTTTTTT	CATSDTGYTGELFF
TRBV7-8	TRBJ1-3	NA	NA	TGTGCCAGCAGCCGGAGCTCTGGAAACACCATATATTTT	CASSRSSGNTIYF
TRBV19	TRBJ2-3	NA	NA	TGTGCCAGTAGTATTGAGGCTCGGCGGGGAGACGTGGATACGCAGTATTTT	CASSIEARRGDVDTQYF
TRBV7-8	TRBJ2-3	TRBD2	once	TGTGCCAGCAGCCACTCCGCGGGAGGGTCATTCACAGATACGCAGTATTTT	CASSHSAGGSFTDTQYF
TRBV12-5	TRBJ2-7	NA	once	TGTGCTAGTGGTTTGGTGAGCTCCTCCTACGAGCAGTACTTC	CASGLVSSSYEQYF
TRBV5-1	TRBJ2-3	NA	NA	TGCGCCAGCAGTCTAACCTTGAGCACAGATACGCAGTATTTT	CASSLTLSTDTQYF
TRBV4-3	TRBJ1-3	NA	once	TGCGCCAGCAGCCCTAGAGGAGGCTCTGGAAACACCATATATTTT	CASSPRGGSGNTIYF
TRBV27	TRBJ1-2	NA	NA	TGTGCCAGCAGATCACGGACGGGAACCTATGGCTACACCTTC	CASRSRTGTYGYTF
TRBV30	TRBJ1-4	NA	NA	TGTGCCTGGAGTGGCGAAACTACGAGGGAAAAACTGTTTTTT	CAWSGETTREKLFF
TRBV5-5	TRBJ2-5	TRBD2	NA	TGTGCCAGCAGCTTGGATAGCGGGACTTTTTTGACCCAGTACTTC	CASSLDSGTFLTQYF
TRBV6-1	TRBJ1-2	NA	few	TGTGCCAGCAGTGAAGGGGGAGCGGGGCTAGTAGGCTACACCTTC	CASSEGGAGLVGYTF